What follows are 27 T cell receptor beta chains derived from one specimen sequenced in a study of beta chain features in type 1 diabetes. All of the isolated RNA was reverse transcribed, so expressed TCRB transcripts were sequenced. Sequencing was performed with immunoSEQ multiplex PCR; in TCRdb, only in-frame clones are kept and a portion is missing. The repertoire holds more than 300,000 clones, with around 12% as singletons. Specimen: naive CD4+ T cells from blood. The receptors were sampled from a young man in good health.

As DNA, the CDR3 is TGTGCCAGCAGTAAGCGGGGAGGTGGCAACGAGCAGTACTTC. Protein sequence: CASSKRGGGNEQYF. This rearrangement joins TRBV28 to TRBJ2-7; 7 bases align to TRBD2. Unmatched junction bases numbered 9, after V lost 5 bases and J lost 5 bases. CDR1 is MDHEN, CDR2 SYDVKM, per germline. The CDR3 runs 14 residues.

Many counts were recorded for this clone. The CDR3 here is CSVDRLEETQYF. The DNA for the CDR3 is TGCAGCGTTGATCGCTTGGAGGAGACCCAGTACTTC. The chain couples TRBV29-1 to TRBJ2-5; unclear D gene. Per germline, CDR1 SQVTM and CDR2 ANQGSEA. V lost 3 bases, J lost 5 bases, and 10 bases lay in between. The CDR3 length is 12 residues.

The chain combines TRBV5-6 with TRBJ2-7, with 9 bases identical to TRBD1. Germline V gives CDR1 SGHDT, CDR2 YYEEEE. Losses at the gene ends were 2 bases for V and 4 bases for J; bases not matched to a gene: 4. The CDR3 has 14 amino acids. The CDR3 protein is CASSFPGQGYEQYF. In DNA, the CDR3 is TGTGCCAGCAGCTTCCCGGGACAGGGTTACGAGCAGTACTTC.

This clone was observed a handful of times. The rearrangement links TRBV5-4 to TRBJ2-5, with D maybe TRBD2 (6 bases). The germline V and J ends were trimmed by 4 bases and 5 bases, with 24 bases remaining between them. The germline V gene encodes CDR1 SGHNT and CDR2 YYREEE (reference sequence). The CDR3 extends over 17 amino acids. The DNA of the CDR3 is TGTGCCAGCAGCCTGGGCGGGATGGCGGCTACCGGGGAGACCCAGTACTTC. This translates into CASSLGGMAATGETQYF.

The CDR3 nucleotides are TGCGCCAGCAGCTTGGTTATCGGGGGAGATAACTATGGCTACACCTTC. Amino acids: CASSLVIGGDNYGYTF. This chain connects TRBV5-1 to TRBJ1-2, with D tentatively TRBD1 (5 bases). V shed 0 bases and J shed 1 base, with 13 bases lying between them. Germline lookup yields CDR1 SGHRS and CDR2 YFSETQ. The CDR3 extends over 16 amino acids.

This clone was detected many times. The chain employs TRBV29-1 and TRBJ2-1, with a tentative D call TRBD2 (5 bases). V lost 4 bases to trimming and J lost 0 bases, with 10 bases between them. The CDR3 loop spans 14 amino acids. Germline V lookup: CDR1 SQVTM, CDR2 ANQGSEA. The CDR3 region has the DNA TGCAGCGTTGTGGAGGAAAACTCCTACAATGAGCAGTTCTTC. Its translation is CSVVEENSYNEQFF.

A few counts support this clone. V and J are TRBV6-1 and TRBJ2-5; 12 nucleotides agree with TRBD1. V shed 6 bases and J 5 bases; nucleotides not matched to a gene: 4. Germline CDR1 reads MNHNS; CDR2 reads SASEGT. The CDR3 contains 14 residues. The DNA of the CDR3 is TGTGCCAGCAGGGGGACAGGGGGCGCCGAGACCCAGTACTTC. It specifies CASRGTGGAETQYF.

The rearrangement uses TRBV30 and TRBJ1-4, with D unresolved. The CDR3 totals 16 residues. Trimming removed 0 bases at V and 0 bases at J, with 11 bases between. Germline CDR1 reads GTSNPN; CDR2 reads SVGIG (reference sequence). The CDR3 DNA reads TGTGCCTGGAGTGTGAGAGATGTAGCAACTAATGAAAAACTGTTTTTT. This codes for CAWSVRDVATNEKLFF.

This clone was picked up a small number of times. V is TRBV4-1 and J is TRBJ2-2; weak D call: TRBD2 (6 bases). CDR1 and CDR2 from the germline V gene are MGHRA and YSYEKL. V lost 4 bases to trimming and J lost 0 bases, with 12 bases between them. CDR3 length equals 16 residues. The CDR3 loop reads CASSPAGRPNTGELFF. The CDR3 DNA follows: TGCGCCAGCAGCCCAGCGGGCAGGCCGAACACCGGGGAGCTGTTTTTT.

This clone was observed a handful of times. This chain joins TRBV2 and TRBJ1-5; D call uncertain. The V end lost 6 bases, the J end lost 0 bases, and 12 bases lay between the germline ends. This CDR3 is 15 amino acids long. In germline, CDR1 is SNHLY, CDR2 FYNNEI. DNA for the CDR3: TGTGCCAGCAGCGAGCGGACTTATAGCAATCAGCCCCAGCATTTT. It specifies CASSERTYSNQPQHF.

The V gene is TRBV7-9, the J gene TRBJ2-3; 9 bases match TRBD2. V was pared by 7 bases and J by 6 bases, with 20 bases of the junction left unmatched. There are 18 residues in the CDR3. In germline, CDR1 is SEHNR, CDR2 FQNEAQ (reference sequence). The CDR3 DNA reads as TGTGCCAGCACCCTCCCAGGAGCTAGCGGGACGAAAGGGGATACGCAGTATTTT. Its protein is CASTLPGASGTKGDTQYF. Filled out from reference TRBV7-9 and TRBJ2-3, the complete variable domain reads DTGVSQNPRHKITKRGQNVTFRCDPISEHNRLYWYRQTLGQGPEFLTYFQNEAQLEKSRLLSDRFSAERPKGSFSTLEIQRTEQGDSAMYLCASTLPGASGTKGDTQYFGPGTRLTVL.

Points on this clone: Other DNA sequences from this sample encode an identical CDR3 as well. The V gene is TRBV7-9, the J gene TRBJ2-7; D remains unclear. V gave up 0 bases and J gave up 4 bases, with 7 bases separating them. Germline assignment: CDR1 SEHNR and CDR2 FQNEAQ (reference sequence). The CDR3 loop spans 13 amino acids. CDR3 bases: TGTGCCAGCAGCTTAGCTGGCGGTTACGAGCAGTACTTC. Protein sequence: CASSLAGGYEQYF.

The V call is TRBV9, the J call TRBJ2-1; TRBD2 is a possible D gene (6 bases). Germline loops: CDR1 SGDLS, CDR2 YYNGEE. The V end was cut by 4 bases, the J end by 3 bases, with 20 bases between. CDR3 size: 17 residues. CDR3 region: CASSLRPFRENYNEQFF. For the CDR3, the DNA is TGTGCCAGCAGCCTAAGACCCTTCCGGGAGAACTACAATGAGCAGTTCTTC.

The V gene is TRBV5-1, the J gene TRBJ1-1, with 7 bases that match TRBD1. J gave up 1 base and V 3 bases, and 3 bases lay outside the gene matches. Germline assignment: CDR1 SGHRS and CDR2 YFSETQ. This CDR3 contains 14 residues. The CDR3 reads CASSSGGTNTEAFF. In nucleotides, the CDR3 is TGCGCCAGCAGCTCAGGGGGAACGAACACTGAAGCTTTCTTT.

This clone came up a few times. The J gene is TRBJ1-3, the V gene TRBV7-2; D unclear. Germline assignment: CDR1 SGHTA and CDR2 FQGNSA. V lost 5 bases and J lost 0, with 8 bases in between. The CDR3 length is 14 residues. CDR3 bases: TGTGCCAGCAGCCCTAGTATCTCTGGAAACACCATATATTTT. This gives the protein CASSPSISGNTIYF.

This clone occurred a few times. J is TRBJ2-6 and V is TRBV30; the D gene is possibly TRBD1 (6 bases). The CDR3 contains 17 residues. V was shortened by 0 bases and J by 0 bases, with 12 bases between the two germline ends. The germline V gene has CDR1 GTSNPN and CDR2 SVGIG (reference sequence). For the CDR3, the DNA is TGTGCCTGGAGTGTTCTTAGGGGGAACTCTGGGGCCAACGTCCTGACTTTC. Translation: CAWSVLRGNSGANVLTF.

The chain is built from TRBV25-1 and TRBJ2-1; D unresolved. The CDR3 runs to 13 residues. Between the trimmed V and J ends, which lost 6 bases and 5 bases, there was a span of 11 bases. The germline V gene has CDR1 MGHDK and CDR2 SYGVNS. CDR3: CASSIRFHNEQFF. CDR3 DNA sequence: TGTGCCAGCAGCATTCGGTTCCACAATGAGCAGTTCTTC.

This clone was counted a few times. V gene TRBV5-4 combines with J gene TRBJ2-7, with a possible D match to TRBD1 (6 bases). CDR1 and CDR2 (germline): SGHNT, YYREEE (reference sequence). The CDR3 has 13 amino acids. Trimming cost V 0 bases and J 7 bases, with 11 bases left between them. This CDR3 reads CASSLEFGTEQYF. As DNA, the CDR3 is TGTGCCAGCAGCTTGGAGTTTGGGACAGAGCAGTACTTC.

This rearrangement joins TRBV7-2 to TRBJ2-1; the D gene is possibly TRBD2 (6 bases). This CDR3 has 15 residues. The germline gives CDR1 SGHTA, CDR2 FQGNSA. Trimming shortened V by 6 bases and J by 2 bases, and 14 bases separated the two germline ends. In DNA form, the CDR3 reads TGTGCCAGCAGACTGGTGGGGGGAACCTACAATGAGCAGTTCTTC. It specifies CASRLVGGTYNEQFF. Supplemented by reference TRBV7-2 and TRBJ2-1, the full variable domain reads GAGVSQSPSNKVTEKGKDVELRCDPISGHTALYWYRQSLGQGLEFLIYFQGNSAPDKSGLPSDRFSAERTGGSVSTLTIQRTQQEDSAVYLCASRLVGGTYNEQFFGPGTRLTVL.

CDR3 nucleotide sequence: TGTGCCAGTAGTTCGCAGACAGGGAGAAATGAAAAACTGTTTTTT. This encodes CASSSQTGRNEKLFF. The rearrangement joins TRBV19 to TRBJ1-4, with 7 bases fitting TRBD1. The CDR3 is made up of 15 amino acids. Germline lookup yields CDR1 LNHDA and CDR2 SQIVND (reference sequence). V shed 5 bases and J 5 bases; nucleotides not matched to a gene: 8.

CDR3 bases: TGTGCCAGCAGTTTAGGGCCAGCGGGAGGTCAAGAGACCCAGTACTTC. Amino acid sequence: CASSLGPAGGQETQYF. V usage is TRBV28 and J usage is TRBJ2-5; 9 bases agree with TRBD2. The CDR3 length is 16 residues. Germline CDR1 and CDR2: MDHEN and SYDVKM. The V and J ends lost 2 bases and 2 bases, in that order; junction bases with no gene match: 6.

This clone was detected only a few times. This chain joins TRBV6-4 and TRBJ1-2; 9 bases agree with TRBD1. CDR3 length equals 15 residues. Trimming took 6 bases from V and 3 from J; bases not matched to a gene: 8. Germline CDR1 is MRHNA and CDR2 is SNTAGT. The CDR3 nucleotides read TGTGCCAGCAGACCCGGGACAGGGTTCGACTATGGCTACACCTTC. It encodes CASRPGTGFDYGYTF.

This clone was seen only a few times. Other nucleotide sequences in the sample specify the same CDR3. The CDR3 protein is CAWGTGGNYGYTF. The CDR3 coding sequence is TGTGCCTGGGGGACAGGGGGTAACTATGGCTACACCTTC. This chain uses TRBV30 with TRBJ1-2, with 11 bases fitting TRBD1. The J segment lost 1 base and the V segment lost 5 bases, leaving 0 bases of the junction unmatched. Germline V gene lookup returns CDR1 GTSNPN and CDR2 SVGIG (reference sequence). The CDR3 runs 13 residues.

A few counts support this clone. The rearrangement links TRBV19 to TRBJ2-1; 13 bases agree with TRBD2. The CDR3 has 17 amino acids. Germline V CDR1 and CDR2: LNHDA, SQIVND (reference sequence). Losses at the gene ends were 6 bases for V and 2 bases for J; bases not matched to a gene: 7. The CDR3 loop reads CASSPIGTSGTYNEQFF. CDR3 bases: TGTGCCAGTAGCCCTATCGGGACTAGCGGGACCTACAATGAGCAGTTCTTC.

The chain employs TRBV4-2 and TRBJ2-1; tentatively, D is TRBD2 (6 bases). The CDR3 has 17 amino acids. V dropped 0 bases and J dropped 12 bases, with 24 bases sitting between them. Looked up from germline, CDR1 is LGHNA and CDR2 is YNFKEQ. CDR3 nucleotides: TGTGCCAGCAGCCAAGAAACGGGTGGGGTAGCGGAGGTCGGGCAGTTCTTC. Translated, it gives CASSQETGGVAEVGQFF.

CDR3 residues: CASSLAPVTDTQYF. CDR3 in DNA: TGTGCCAGCAGCTTAGCCCCAGTCACAGATACGCAGTATTTT. This chain connects TRBV7-2 to TRBJ2-3, with unresolved D. The CDR3 is 14 amino acids. V lost 0 bases, J lost 2 bases, and 6 bases lay in between. Germline lookup yields CDR1 SGHTA and CDR2 FQGNSA. Variable domain in full (rest from reference TRBV7-2 and TRBJ2-3): GAGVSQSPSNKVTEKGKDVELRCDPISGHTALYWYRQSLGQGLEFLIYFQGNSAPDKSGLPSDRFSAERTGGSVSTLTIQRTQQEDSAVYLCASSLAPVTDTQYFGPGTRLTVL.

This chain connects TRBV7-9 to TRBJ2-1; D is unresolved. V shed 6 bases and J shed 5 bases, with 14 bases lying between them. The CDR3 has 14 residues. Looked up from germline, CDR1 is SEHNR and CDR2 is FQNEAQ (reference sequence). CDR3 amino acids: CASSPRVPHNEQFF. CDR3 sequence (DNA): TGTGCCAGCAGTCCCCGGGTACCCCACAATGAGCAGTTCTTC.